Below, one T cell receptor (beta chain) is given with its context. In the source study's methods: Counts of nucleated cells, estimated from reference gene primer amplification, were obtained. This table comes from immunoSEQ multiplex PCR, and its TCRdb copy is limited to in-frame clones, with some not included. That table is the source of V, J and clone size, and D and trimming were worked out from the DNA. The sample consists of approximately 58,000 clones, approximately 80% of them appearing once. The Seattle patients, enrolled during active infection, were followed longitudinally. This record comes from a study of blood T cell repertoires in COVID-19. Study details: The United States, Italy and Spain supplied acute and convalescent COVID-19 samples. PBMCs, B-cell-depleted T cells, or T cells provided the cDNA or gDNA that made up the material.

This clonotype was sampled from a man between 60 and 75 years old with COVID-19, enrolled during active disease. The material sequenced was peripheral blood.

The chain's CDR3 is CASATGVANEQFF. Here the CDR3 DNA reads TGTGCCAGCGCTACAGGGGTAGCGAATGAGCAGTTCTTC. The chain has TRBV7-2 and TRBJ2-1, with TRBD1 matching over 7 bases. The CDR3 consists of 13 residues. Trimming removed 8 bases from V and 7 bases from J; junction bases left unmatched: 8. CDR1 is SGHTA and CDR2 is FQGNSA in the germline V gene.